The 5 T cell receptor beta chains listed next were all sequenced from one sample in a study of T cells in Graves' hyperthyroidism and ophthalmopathy. RNA transcripts were the template for amplifying TCR beta CDR3 regions. First-round RT-PCR with HTBI primers amplified the TCR CDR3 region. TCRdb passed the multiplex PCR reads through MiXCR, listing each CDR3 protein once. The sample yields more than 550,000 distinct CDR3 sequences, 40% to 55% seen once. The sequencing input was peripheral blood or thyroid tissue (not recorded which). The receptors stem from an adult man with Graves' disease, either hyperthyroidism or ophthalmopathy (not recorded which).

DNA for the CDR3: TGTGCCATCAGAGCAGGGGAACACCAGCCCCAGCATTTT. Translated: CAIRAGEHQPQHF. The chain recombines TRBV10-3 with TRBJ1-5, with D perhaps matching TRBD1 (6 bases). The V end was cut by 6 bases, the J end by 7 bases, with 13 bases between. CDR1 ENHRY and CDR2 SYGVKD come from the germline V gene. The CDR3 is 13 residues long.

With respect to this clonotype: A much larger clone differs by one base, so this may be a read error. The chain couples TRBV2 to TRBJ1-4, with D unclear. The CDR3 runs to 13 residues. Germline CDR1 and CDR2: SNHLY and FYNNEI. The CDR3 sequence: CAGSVGYNEKLFF. CDR3 coding DNA: TGTGCCGGCAGCGTGGGCTATAATGAAAAACTGTTTTTT.

The CDR3: CSASRRSVQETQYF. The CDR3 region has the DNA TGCAGTGCTAGTAGGCGGAGCGTCCAAGAGACCCAGTACTTC. This chain links TRBV20-1 with TRBJ2-5; D is undetermined. V was pared by 3 bases and J by 1 base, with 12 bases between. This CDR3 has 14 amino acids. CDR1 and CDR2 (germline): DFQATT, SNEGSKA (reference sequence).

This clonotype was counted at least ten times. V gene TRBV7-2 combines with J gene TRBJ2-5; D is tentatively TRBD1 or TRBD2 (5 bases each). The length of the CDR3 is 14 residues. V was shortened by 5 bases and J by 5 bases, with 15 bases between the two germline ends. Per the germline V gene, CDR1 is SGHTA and CDR2 is FQGNSA. CDR3 residues: CASSALQWGETQYF. CDR3 DNA: TGTGCCAGCAGCGCCCTCCAATGGGGGGAGACCCAGTACTTC.

This clonotype showed up just a few times. This CDR3 is CASSVQLSAEAFF. CDR3 bases: TGTGCCAGCAGCGTACAGCTTAGTGCTGAAGCTTTCTTT. The chain carries TRBV9 and TRBJ1-1, with D unresolved. CDR1 and CDR2 (germline): SGDLS, YYNGEE. The CDR3 consists of 13 residues. V was pared by 1 base and J by 6 bases, with 10 bases between. Filled out from reference TRBV9 and TRBJ1-1, the complete variable domain reads DSGVTQTPKHLITATGQRVTLRCSPRSGDLSVYWYQQSLDQGLQFLIQYYNGEERAKGNILERFSAQQFPDLHSELNLSSLELGDSALYFCASSVQLSAEAFFGQGTRLTVV.